The 11 T cell receptor beta chains below were found in one sample sequenced in a study of blood T cell repertoires in COVID-19. Clones were sequenced by immunoSEQ multiplex PCR, and TCRdb holds only the in-frame ones, with some missing. The table includes around 260,000 clones, around 88% detected once. Sequencing was performed on peripheral blood. These receptors all come from a man aged 30-40 years with acute or convalescent COVID-19.

This clone was detected only a few times. V is TRBV15 and J is TRBJ1-1; D is unresolved. Germline V gene sequence: CDR1 LNHNV, CDR2 YYDKDF (reference sequence). Trimming stripped 0 bases from V and 2 bases from J, with 7 bases between. There are 14 residues in the CDR3. The CDR3 loop is CATSRDKYNTEAFF. CDR3 in DNA: TGTGCCACCAGCAGAGATAAATATAACACTGAAGCTTTCTTT.

The V call is TRBV10-3, the J call TRBJ2-7; D not resolved. The CDR3 extends over 12 amino acids. The germline V gene encodes CDR1 ENHRY and CDR2 SYGVKD. Trimming pared 7 bases from V and 5 bases from J, leaving 12 bases between. The CDR3 reads CAIKANADEQYF. CDR3 DNA: TGTGCCATCAAAGCGAACGCGGACGAGCAGTACTTC.

This rearrangement joins TRBV5-1 to TRBJ2-2; D is perhaps TRBD2 (5 bases). Trimming removed 3 bases from V and 4 bases from J, with 13 bases in between. The CDR3 contains 15 residues. Germline CDR1 is SGHRS and CDR2 is YFSETQ. The CDR3 is CASSSGISGTGELFF. CDR3 DNA sequence: TGCGCCAGCAGCTCCGGGATTTCGGGCACCGGGGAGCTGTTTTTT. The entire variable domain, with the rest obtained from reference TRBV5-1 and TRBJ2-2, is as follows: KAGVTQTPRYLIKTRGQQVTLSCSPISGHRSVSWYQQTPGQGLQFLFEYFSETQRNKGNFPGRFSGRQFSNSRSEMNVSTLELGDSALYLCASSSGISGTGELFFGEGSRLTVL.

The count of this clone is one. The V call is TRBV30, the J call TRBJ1-5; TRBD1 agrees at 10 bases. V dropped 0 bases and J dropped 7; count of bases not matched to a gene: 12. Per the germline V gene, CDR1 is GTSNPN and CDR2 is SVGIG (reference sequence). This CDR3 comprises 17 residues. The CDR3 nucleotides are TGTGCCTGGAGTGTACTAAGTGACAGGGGGCGAGGACAGCCCCAGCATTTT. Translating it yields CAWSVLSDRGRGQPQHF.

This chain uses TRBV6-2 or TRBV6-3 with TRBJ2-1, with D possibly TRBD2 on 6 matching bases. V was cut by 0 bases and J by 9 bases, with 12 bases left in between. The length of the CDR3 is 14 residues. Germline V gene data show CDR1 as MNHEY and CDR2 as SVGEGT. The CDR3 loop is CASSYSSGTLEQFF. CDR3 nucleotide sequence: TGTGCCAGCAGTTACTCGAGTGGGACTCTTGAGCAGTTCTTC.

This chain connects TRBV7-8 to TRBJ1-2, with unresolved D. V was clipped by 3 bases and J by 4 bases, with 15 bases between them. CDR1 is SGHVS, CDR2 FQNEAQ, per germline. CDR3 length equals 15 residues. The CDR3 spells CASSFLSPPSYGYTF. The CDR3, as DNA: TGTGCCAGCAGCTTCTTATCCCCTCCTAGCTATGGCTACACCTTC.

The chain links TRBV18 to TRBJ2-5; 9 bases are a match to TRBD1. Germline assignment: CDR1 KGHSH and CDR2 LQKENI. The CDR3 has 17 residues. Germline trimming cut 0 bases from V and 6 bases from J; bases unmatched to any gene: 11. The CDR3 reads CASSPPVTGQGLKTQYF. Here the CDR3 DNA reads TGTGCCAGCTCACCACCTGTGACGGGACAGGGTTTGAAGACCCAGTACTTC.

This clone was picked up a small number of times. The chain carries TRBV6-5 and TRBJ2-7; D is perhaps TRBD2 (6 bases). This CDR3 has 14 amino acids. Germline loops: CDR1 MNHEY, CDR2 SVGAGI. With 0 bases removed from V and 6 bases from J, the gap between germline ends came to 12 bases. The CDR3 loop is CASSYSLADPEQYF. The CDR3 coding sequence is TGTGCCAGCAGTTACTCCTTAGCGGACCCCGAGCAGTACTTC.

The gene calls are TRBV18 and TRBJ1-1; 7 bases are a match to TRBD1. J gave up 1 base and V 1 base, and 6 bases lay outside the gene matches. The CDR3 is 16 residues long. Germline-derived CDR1 and CDR2 are KGHSH and LQKENI. The CDR3 nucleotides read TGTGCCAGCTCACCACAGACAGGGACGGCGAACACTGAAGCTTTCTTT. It codes for CASSPQTGTANTEAFF.

The V gene is TRBV19, the J gene TRBJ1-2; 7 nucleotides line up with TRBD1. The germline V gene has CDR1 LNHDA and CDR2 SQIVND (reference sequence). This CDR3 has 13 residues. Trimming removed 8 bases from V and 0 bases from J; junction bases left unmatched: 3. The CDR3 is CASGTVTNYGYTF. As DNA, the CDR3 is TGTGCCAGTGGGACAGTAACTAACTATGGCTACACCTTC. The full variable domain, completed using reference TRBV19 and TRBJ1-2, is DGGITQSPKYLFRKEGQNVTLSCEQNLNHDAMYWYRQDPGQGLRLIYYSQIVNDFQKGDIAEGYSVSREKKESFPLTVTSAQKNPTAFYLCASGTVTNYGYTFGSGTRLTVV.

The rearrangement uses TRBV7-8 and TRBJ1-3; tentative D call: TRBD1 (6 bases). The germline V gene encodes CDR1 SGHVS and CDR2 FQNEAQ. With 5 bases removed from V and 3 bases from J, the gap between germline ends came to 20 bases. The CDR3 consists of 17 residues. CDR3 sequence reads: CASSPFRGGAVGNTIYF. Written as DNA, the CDR3 is TGTGCCAGCAGCCCATTTAGGGGGGGGGCAGTTGGAAACACCATATATTTT.